This section outlines one T cell receptor beta chain sequence together with its context. These data are taken from a study of control samples from healthy donors and cancer patients. Generated by immunoSEQ multiplex PCR, the TCRdb table keeps only in-frame clones and is missing some. The table includes roughly 52,000 clones, around 96% detected once. This CDR3 spans 13 amino acids. Trimming cost V 4 bases and J 4 bases, with 9 bases left between them. CDR1 and CDR2 (germline): SGHTA, FQGNSA. V and J are TRBV7-2 and TRBJ2-3; D is ambiguous. The sample consisted of blood. The source of this sequence is a woman in her 30s in good health. CDR3 loop: CASSSLPPDTQYF. Written as DNA, the CDR3 is TGTGCCAGCAGCTCGCTCCCCCCAGATACGCAGTATTTT.